Below, 9 T cell receptor beta chains from the same sample are listed, as sequenced in a study of response to subunit inactivated influenza vaccine. One entry per CDR3 protein, called by TCRdb with MiXCR from the RT-PCR reads. Of 650,000 to 850,000 distinct CDR3 sequences listed, over 11% are singletons. The material sequenced was PBMCs from blood, taken 14 days before vaccination. The receptors originated from a man over 45 who received an inactivated influenza vaccine.

This clonotype was recorded only once. The chain links TRBV12-3 or TRBV12-4 to TRBJ2-1; D may be TRBD1 (6 bases). CDR3 length: 13 residues. The CDR3 reads CGSSLSGDNEQFF. In nucleotides, the CDR3 is TGTGGCAGTAGTTTATCAGGGGACAATGAGCAGTTCTTC.

The chain employs TRBV20-1 and TRBJ2-1; 9 bases align to TRBD1. V shed 3 bases, J shed 5 bases, and the junction held 5 bases outside the gene matches. CDR3 size: 14 residues. The germline V gene encodes CDR1 DFQATT and CDR2 SNEGSKA (reference sequence). CDR3 amino acids: CSASGDRVDNEQFF. The CDR3 region has the DNA TGCAGTGCTAGCGGGGACAGGGTAGACAATGAGCAGTTCTTC.

J is TRBJ2-3 and V is TRBV5-1; no firm D call. CDR1 SGHRS and CDR2 YFSETQ come from the germline V gene. Trimming left V 3 bases short and J 5 bases short, with 16 bases between. The CDR3 runs to 15 residues. The CDR3 nucleotides are TGCGCCAGCAGCTCCCCCTCAAGCAAGGGAGATACGCAGTATTTT. It codes for CASSSPSSKGDTQYF.

There are a few counts of this clonotype. The V and J genes are TRBV29-1 and TRBJ1-2; D is undetermined. This CDR3 has 11 amino acids. V was clipped by 1 base and J by 7 bases, with 7 bases between them. Germline loops: CDR1 SQVTM, CDR2 ANQGSEA. CDR3 nucleotide sequence: TGCAGCGTTGAAGCGGGAAGTGGCTACACCTTC. Its translation: CSVEAGSGYTF.

The genes are TRBV10-3 and TRBJ2-1, with D possibly being TRBD1 (5 bases). The CDR3 is made up of 12 amino acids. CDR1 is ENHRY, CDR2 SYGVKD, per germline. Trimming pared 10 bases from V and 3 bases from J, leaving 10 bases between. The CDR3 reads CASGHYYNEQFF. DNA for the CDR3: TGTGCCAGCGGACATTACTACAATGAGCAGTTCTTC.

This clonotype has just a few counts. The chain couples TRBV11-1 to TRBJ2-7, with 14 bases that match TRBD2. The CDR3 is 18 amino acids. V lost 5 bases and J lost 4; bases outside the gene matches: 13. The germline gives CDR1 SGHAT, CDR2 FQDESV (reference sequence). CDR3 protein: CASSPGLAGARGLYEQYF. In DNA, the CDR3 is TGTGCCAGCAGCCCGGGACTAGCGGGAGCCCGTGGCCTATACGAGCAGTACTTC.

With regard to this clonotype: A much larger clone sits a single nucleotide away, making a read error possible. V is TRBV12-3 or TRBV12-4 and J is TRBJ2-5, with TRBD1 identical over 7 bases. CDR3 size: 13 residues. Losses at the gene ends were 5 bases for V and 2 bases for J; bases not matched to a gene: 2. CDR3 protein: CASSGQVQETQYF. DNA for the CDR3: TGTGCCAGCAGTGGACAGGTTCAAGAGACCCAGTACTTC.

The chain links TRBV24-1 to TRBJ2-3; perhaps TRBD1 as D (6 bases). Germline V gene lookup returns CDR1 KGHDR and CDR2 SFDVKD. Deletions cut 10 bases from V and 0 bases from J, with 25 bases between. The CDR3 has 18 residues. The CDR3 region has the DNA TGTGCCACACCAAGGAGACAGGAAGATATACCAAGCACAGATACGCAGTATTTT. Translated, it gives CATPRRQEDIPSTDTQYF.

The CDR3 protein is CASSIQGADQPQHF. The CDR3 coding sequence is TGTGCCAGCAGCATACAGGGGGCCGATCAGCCCCAGCATTTT. J is TRBJ1-5 and V is TRBV7-2; 9 positions agree with TRBD1. This CDR3 region has 14 residues. The junction had 4 bases not matched to a gene; V was cut back by 5 bases and J by 5 bases. Germline CDR1 is SGHTA and CDR2 is FQGNSA. Looking up the rest from reference TRBV7-2 and TRBJ1-5 gives the full variable domain: GAGVSQSPSNKVTEKGKDVELRCDPISGHTALYWYRQSLGQGLEFLIYFQGNSAPDKSGLPSDRFSAERTGGSVSTLTIQRTQQEDSAVYLCASSIQGADQPQHFGDGTRLSIL.